The 9 T cell receptor beta chains below were found in one sample sequenced in a study of blood T cell repertoires in COVID-19. TCRdb's table, derived via immunoSEQ multiplex PCR, lists solely in-frame clones and lacks some. The sample carries over 75,000 clones, almost 85% recorded once. Material for sequencing was peripheral blood. All receptors come from a man in his 70s with acute or convalescent COVID-19.

The chain employs TRBV5-6 and TRBJ1-6; 7 bases fit TRBD1. Trimming cost V 3 bases and J 13 bases; bases outside gene matches: 4. The CDR3 is 12 residues long. CDR1 is SGHDT, CDR2 YYEEEE, per germline. The CDR3 DNA reads TGTGCCAGCAGCTCCGGACAGGTCCCCCTCCACTTT. It encodes CASSSGQVPLHF.

In its sample, this clone was seen a few times. The rearrangement links TRBV19 to TRBJ1-6; D may be TRBD1 (6 bases). This CDR3 is 15 amino acids long. V was trimmed by 4 bases and J by 7 bases, leaving 14 bases between them. CDR1 and CDR2 from the germline V gene are LNHDA and SQIVND (reference sequence). The CDR3 DNA sequence: TGTGCCAGTAGTACCCCGCAGGGGAGAAATTCACCCCTCCACTTT. Protein sequence: CASSTPQGRNSPLHF.

The chain employs TRBV18 and TRBJ2-5; perhaps TRBD1 as D (5 bases). Germline-derived CDR1 and CDR2 are KGHSH and LQKENI. V lost 3 bases and J 3 bases, leaving 8 bases between the germline ends. The CDR3 runs 13 residues. In nucleotides, the CDR3 is TGTGCCAGCTCACCGGGCAGGGAAGAGACCCAGTACTTC. As protein: CASSPGREETQYF.

This clone was detected a few times. J is TRBJ2-1 and V is TRBV11-2; D gene uncertain. This CDR3 comprises 14 residues. The V gene's germline CDR1 is SGHAT and CDR2 FQNNGV. Trimming shortened V by 2 bases and J by 5 bases, and 10 bases separated the two germline ends. CDR3 sequence reads: CASSLIPGNNEQFF. Written as DNA, the CDR3 is TGTGCCAGCAGCTTAATTCCAGGAAACAATGAGCAGTTCTTC.

The gene calls are TRBV5-6 and TRBJ2-5; 9 positions match TRBD1. Germline V gene data show CDR1 as SGHDT and CDR2 as YYEEEE. The CDR3 has 16 amino acids. The ends lost 4 bases at V and 4 bases at J; junction bases unmatched: 11. CDR3 sequence reads: CASSPSPDRGGETQYF. The CDR3 DNA sequence: TGTGCCAGCAGCCCGTCCCCCGACAGGGGGGGAGAGACCCAGTACTTC.

This chain uses TRBV5-6 with TRBJ2-5, with TRBD2 identical over 9 bases. J gave up 6 bases and V 1 base, and 7 bases lay outside the gene matches. Germline V lookup: CDR1 SGHDT, CDR2 YYEEEE. This CDR3 has 15 amino acids. In DNA, the CDR3 is TGTGCCAGCAGCTTGAGAGCTAGCGGGGCCAAGACCCAGTACTTC. Its protein product is CASSLRASGAKTQYF.

This clone was seen only a few times. The chain combines TRBV5-6 with TRBJ1-5; 9 bases map to TRBD1. Germline V gene data show CDR1 as SGHDT and CDR2 as YYEEEE. CDR3 length: 13 amino acids. The ends lost 4 bases at V and 6 bases at J; junction bases unmatched: 2. In nucleotides, the CDR3 is TGTGCCAGCAGCCAGGACAGGGGTCAGCCCCAGCATTTT. Protein product: CASSQDRGQPQHF.

The chain uses TRBV7-2 and TRBJ2-3; possibly TRBD2 for D (5 bases). Germline values: CDR1 SGHTA, CDR2 FQGNSA. Between the trimmed V and J ends, which lost 2 bases and 6 bases, there was a span of 6 bases. This CDR3 has 12 residues. For the CDR3, the DNA is TGTGCCAGCAGCTTAACTAGGGATACGCAGTATTTT. This encodes CASSLTRDTQYF.

The genes are TRBV6-5 and TRBJ1-1; D is unresolved. The CDR3 has 15 amino acids. Germline-derived CDR1 and CDR2 are MNHEY and SVGAGI. Trimming stripped 5 bases from V and 6 bases from J, with 19 bases between. The CDR3 loop is CASSRLTGVAPEAFF. The CDR3 DNA is TGTGCCAGCAGTCGGTTAACCGGGGTAGCCCCTGAAGCTTTCTTT.